This T cell receptor beta chain was documented in a study of blood T cell repertoires in COVID-19. The germline V gene has CDR1 SGDLS and CDR2 YYNGEE. The CDR3 loop spans 19 amino acids. Trimming at V came to 0 bases and at J to 5 bases, leaving 16 bases not matched to a gene. As originally analysed: From reference gene primer amplification, estimates of nucleated cell counts were derived. Data came from immunoSEQ multiplex PCR; TCRdb stores just in-frame clones and leaves some out. D and trimming come from the DNA, and the V and J calls and clone size come from that table. The repertoire consists of about 270,000 clones, with over 75% occurring once and the leading ten covering approximately 9.6%.

This sequence was found in a woman aged 45-65 years with acute COVID-19. Sequenced input: PBMCs or T cells enriched from blood (not recorded which). This sequence joins TRBV9 and TRBJ2-2; 7 nucleotides match TRBD2. The CDR3 protein is CASSVDPGTIGLGTGELFF. The CDR3 bases are TGTGCCAGCAGCGTAGACCCCGGGACTATCGGTTTAGGGACCGGGGAGCTGTTTTTT. Variable domain in full (rest from reference TRBV9 and TRBJ2-2): DSGVTQTPKHLITATGQRVTLRCSPRSGDLSVYWYQQSLDQGLQFLIQYYNGEERAKGNILERFSAQQFPDLHSELNLSSLELGDSALYFCASSVDPGTIGLGTGELFFGEGSRLTVL.